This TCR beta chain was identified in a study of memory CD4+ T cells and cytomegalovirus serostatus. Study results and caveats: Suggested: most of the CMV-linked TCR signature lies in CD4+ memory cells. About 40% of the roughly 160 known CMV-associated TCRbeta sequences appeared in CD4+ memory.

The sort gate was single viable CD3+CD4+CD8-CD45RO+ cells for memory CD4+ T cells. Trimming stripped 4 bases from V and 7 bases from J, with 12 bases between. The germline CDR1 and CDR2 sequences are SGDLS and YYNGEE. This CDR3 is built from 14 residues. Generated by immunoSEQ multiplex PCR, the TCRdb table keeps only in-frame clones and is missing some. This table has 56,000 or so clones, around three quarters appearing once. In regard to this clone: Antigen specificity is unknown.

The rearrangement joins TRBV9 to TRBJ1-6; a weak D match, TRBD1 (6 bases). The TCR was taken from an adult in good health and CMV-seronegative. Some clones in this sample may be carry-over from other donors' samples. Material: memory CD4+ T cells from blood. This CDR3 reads CASSIGQKNSPLHF. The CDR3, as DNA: TGTGCCAGCAGCATTGGACAGAAGAATTCACCCCTCCACTTT.